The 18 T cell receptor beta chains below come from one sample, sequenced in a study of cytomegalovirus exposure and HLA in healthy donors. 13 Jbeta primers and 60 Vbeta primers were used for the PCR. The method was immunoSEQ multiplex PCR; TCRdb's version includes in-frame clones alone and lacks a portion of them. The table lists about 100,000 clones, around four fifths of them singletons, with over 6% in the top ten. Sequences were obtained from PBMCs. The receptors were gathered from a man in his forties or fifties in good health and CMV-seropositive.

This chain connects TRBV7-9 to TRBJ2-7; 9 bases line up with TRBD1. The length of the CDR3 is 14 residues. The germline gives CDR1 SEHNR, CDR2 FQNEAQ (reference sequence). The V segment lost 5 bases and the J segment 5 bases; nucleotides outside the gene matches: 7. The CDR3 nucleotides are TGTGCCAGCAGCCCGGGACAGGGTAAGGACGAGCAGTACTTC. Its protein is CASSPGQGKDEQYF.

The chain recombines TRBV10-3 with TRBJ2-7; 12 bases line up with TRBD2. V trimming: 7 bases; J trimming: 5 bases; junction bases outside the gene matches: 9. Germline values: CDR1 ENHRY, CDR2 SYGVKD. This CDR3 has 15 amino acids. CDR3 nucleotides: TGTGCCATCAAACAATCTAGCGGGAGGGCCGACGAGCAGTACTTC. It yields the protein CAIKQSSGRADEQYF.

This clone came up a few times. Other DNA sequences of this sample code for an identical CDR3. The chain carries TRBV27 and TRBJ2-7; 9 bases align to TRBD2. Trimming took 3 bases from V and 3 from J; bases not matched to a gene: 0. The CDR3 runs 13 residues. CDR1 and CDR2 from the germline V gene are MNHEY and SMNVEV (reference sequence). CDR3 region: CASSLTSGYEQYF. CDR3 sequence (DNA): TGTGCCAGCAGTTTGACTAGCGGCTACGAGCAGTACTTC.

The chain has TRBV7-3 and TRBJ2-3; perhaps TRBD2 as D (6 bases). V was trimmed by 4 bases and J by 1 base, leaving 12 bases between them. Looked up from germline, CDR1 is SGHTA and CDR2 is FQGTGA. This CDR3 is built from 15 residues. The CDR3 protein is CASSSLTGGTDTQYF. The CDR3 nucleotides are TGTGCCAGCAGCTCTCTGACGGGGGGCACAGATACGCAGTATTTT.

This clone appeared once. The CDR3 reads CASSTRTDGNEQFF. DNA for the CDR3: TGTGCCAGCAGCACGCGGACAGACGGAAATGAGCAGTTCTTC. The gene calls are TRBV11-2 and TRBJ2-1; tentative D call: TRBD1 (6 bases). Germline V gene lookup returns CDR1 SGHAT and CDR2 FQNNGV. Trimming removed 5 bases at V and 7 bases at J, with 15 bases between. The CDR3 covers 14 residues.

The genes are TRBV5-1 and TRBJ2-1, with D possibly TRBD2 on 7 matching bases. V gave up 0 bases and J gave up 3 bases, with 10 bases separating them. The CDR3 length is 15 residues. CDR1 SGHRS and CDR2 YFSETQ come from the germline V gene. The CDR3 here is CASSLAGGRYNEQFF. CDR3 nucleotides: TGCGCCAGCAGCTTGGCCGGGGGGCGCTACAATGAGCAGTTCTTC.

The CDR3 protein is CASSPRLGIAVPYEQYF. CDR3 nucleotide sequence: TGTGCCAGCAGTCCTCGTCTCGGGATAGCGGTTCCCTACGAGCAGTACTTC. The rearrangement uses TRBV27 and TRBJ2-7; tentatively, D is TRBD2 (6 bases). Germline assignment: CDR1 MNHEY and CDR2 SMNVEV (reference sequence). The CDR3 loop spans 17 amino acids. The ends were cut back, 5 bases at V and 2 bases at J, with 22 bases in the middle.

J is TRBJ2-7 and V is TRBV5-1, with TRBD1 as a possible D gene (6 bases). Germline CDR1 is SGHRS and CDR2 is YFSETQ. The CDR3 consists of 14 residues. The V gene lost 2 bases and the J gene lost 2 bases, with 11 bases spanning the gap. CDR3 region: CASSFSGQTYEQYF. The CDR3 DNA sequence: TGCGCCAGCAGCTTCTCTGGACAGACCTACGAGCAGTACTTC.

CDR3 sequence reads: CASSYGSSGGNIQYF. The CDR3 DNA reads as TGTGCCAGCAGTTACGGGTCTAGCGGGGGAAACATTCAGTACTTC. V and J are TRBV6-5 and TRBJ2-4; 10 bases line up with TRBD2. V gave up 2 bases and J gave up 6 bases; unmatched junction bases: 4. The germline CDR1 and CDR2 sequences are MNHEY and SVGAGI. CDR3 length: 15 amino acids.

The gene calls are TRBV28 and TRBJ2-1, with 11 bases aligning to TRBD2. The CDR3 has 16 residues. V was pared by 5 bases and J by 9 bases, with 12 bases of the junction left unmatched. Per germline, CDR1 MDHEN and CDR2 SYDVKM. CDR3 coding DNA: TGTGCCAGCAGTAGAACCCTCCTAGCGGGGGGCGGTGAGCAGTTCTTC. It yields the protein CASSRTLLAGGGEQFF.

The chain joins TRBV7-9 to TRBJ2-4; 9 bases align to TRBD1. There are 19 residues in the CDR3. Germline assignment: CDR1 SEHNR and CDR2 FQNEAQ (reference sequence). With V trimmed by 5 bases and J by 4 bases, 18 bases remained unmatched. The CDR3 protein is CASSRAGTGKPFKKNIQYF. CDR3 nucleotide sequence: TGTGCCAGCAGCCGAGCCGGGACAGGGAAGCCCTTTAAGAAAAACATTCAGTACTTC.

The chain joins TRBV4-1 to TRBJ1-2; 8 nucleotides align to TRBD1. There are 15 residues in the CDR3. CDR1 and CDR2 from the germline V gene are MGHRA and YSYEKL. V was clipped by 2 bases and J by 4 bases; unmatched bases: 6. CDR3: CASSQTTGDVYGYTF. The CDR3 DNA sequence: TGCGCCAGCAGCCAAACGACAGGGGACGTCTATGGCTACACCTTC.

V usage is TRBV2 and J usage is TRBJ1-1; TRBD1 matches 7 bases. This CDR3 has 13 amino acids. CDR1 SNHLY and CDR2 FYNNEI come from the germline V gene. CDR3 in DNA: TGTGCACAGACCAGGGGGGAAAACACTGAAGCTTTCTTT. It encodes CAQTRGENTEAFF.

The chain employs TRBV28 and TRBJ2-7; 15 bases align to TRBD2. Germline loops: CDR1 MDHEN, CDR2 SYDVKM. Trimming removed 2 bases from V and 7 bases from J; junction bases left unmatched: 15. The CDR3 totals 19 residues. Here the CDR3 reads CASSLVPPGTSGRSGEQYF. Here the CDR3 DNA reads TGTGCCAGCAGTTTAGTCCCGCCCGGGACTAGCGGGAGGTCTGGTGAGCAGTACTTC.

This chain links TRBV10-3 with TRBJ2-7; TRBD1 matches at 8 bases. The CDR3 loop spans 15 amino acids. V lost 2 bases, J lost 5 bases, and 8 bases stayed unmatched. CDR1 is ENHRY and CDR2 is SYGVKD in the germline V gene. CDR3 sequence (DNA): TGTGCCATCAGTGAGGTGGGCGGACAGGGAAACGAGCAGTACTTC. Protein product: CAISEVGGQGNEQYF.

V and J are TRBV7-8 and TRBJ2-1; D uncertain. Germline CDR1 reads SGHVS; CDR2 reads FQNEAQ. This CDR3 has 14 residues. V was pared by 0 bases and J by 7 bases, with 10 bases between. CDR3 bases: TGTGCCAGCAGCTTAGCAGGCAGGCGTAATGAGCAGTTCTTC. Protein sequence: CASSLAGRRNEQFF. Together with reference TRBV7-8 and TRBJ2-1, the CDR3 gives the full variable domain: GAGVSQSPRYKVAKRGQDVALRCDPISGHVSLFWYQQALGQGPEFLTYFQNEAQLDKSGLPSDRFFAERPEGSVSTLKIQRTQQEDSAVYLCASSLAGRRNEQFFGPGTRLTVL.

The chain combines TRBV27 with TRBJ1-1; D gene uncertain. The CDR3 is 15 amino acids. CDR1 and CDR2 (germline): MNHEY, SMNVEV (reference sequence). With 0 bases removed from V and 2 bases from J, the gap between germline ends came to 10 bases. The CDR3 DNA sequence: TGTGCCAGCAGTTTATCGCCACAGTCTAACACTGAAGCTTTCTTT. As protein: CASSLSPQSNTEAFF.

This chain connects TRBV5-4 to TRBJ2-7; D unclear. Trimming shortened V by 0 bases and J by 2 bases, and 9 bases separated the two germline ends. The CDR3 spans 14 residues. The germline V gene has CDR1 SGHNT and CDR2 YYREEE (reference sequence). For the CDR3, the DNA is TGTGCCAGCAGCTTGGCCGCTGGGCCCTACGAGCAGTACTTC. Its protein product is CASSLAAGPYEQYF. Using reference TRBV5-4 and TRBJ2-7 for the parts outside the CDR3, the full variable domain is ETGVTQSPTHLIKTRGQQVTLRCSSQSGHNTVSWYQQALGQGPQFIFQYYREEENGRGNFPPRFSGLQFPNYSSELNVNALELDDSALYLCASSLAAGPYEQYFGPGTRLTVT.